A selection of T cell receptor beta chains follows, all from one sample in a study of shared clonotypes between healthy human individuals. Sequencing was performed with immunoSEQ multiplex PCR; in TCRdb, only in-frame clones are kept and a portion is missing. The table has over a million clones, roughly 74% seen once. Sequencing input: memory CD4+ T cells from PBMCs. The receptors were gathered from a man younger than 35 in good health. Some clones in this sample may be carry-over from other donors' samples. Both conserved end residues are trimmed from each CDR3.

length,V,CDR3
11,TRBV30,AGTGRYTDTQY
14,TRBV9,ASSPRQSGFTYEQY
13,TRBV28,ASSLGRIAVETQY
11,TRBV6-1,ASRAGGQRTQY
13,TRBV6-1,ASSVGFSSTDTQY
12,TRBV7-2,ASSPDRGRDEQF
12,TRBV7-9,ATRTGASSYEQY
14,TRBV5-1,ASSLPRTGDINEQF
14,TRBV5-8,ASSLALLAGYNEQF
12,TRBV7-9,ASSSAGSGDTQY
14,TRBV6-5,ASSYDGQGYTGELF
10,TRBV30,AWSVMRGEQF
13,TRBV11-2,ASSLEQGVWETQY
11,TRBV15,ATRNDRANEQF
14,TRBV27,ASSRRGGQGNEKLF
10,TRBV2,ASSGSGAGYT
13,TRBV11-2,ASSLVPGSVGEQY
14,TRBV7-9,ASTEVRAGRSYEQY
11,TRBV7-2,ASSIGGRETQY
13,TRBV30,AWSVQAGAIREQY
10,TRBV5-1,ASSAIVGDQY
11,TRBV14,ASSQARGYGYT
12,TRBV11-3,ASSPGQGLFEQY
13,TRBV7-2,ASSLVPGNSYEQY
14,TRBV7-2,ASSLAASGSYNEQF
11,TRBV4-1,ASSQGRYFEAF
13,TRBV9,ASSVGGSGSHEQF
14,TRBV11-2,ASSLDQTGGHSPLH
12,TRBV6-5,ASSPDRGGEKLF
11,TRBV6-5,ASSPGDGTHEY
14,TRBV28,ASSLSGFYSNQPQH
13,TRBV30,AWSVLEGRTGELF
12,TRBV5-6,ASSLGDRNQPQH